This is a list of T cell receptor beta chains from one sample in a study of blood T cell repertoires in COVID-19. Data came from immunoSEQ multiplex PCR; TCRdb stores just in-frame clones and leaves some out. The sample carries 62,000 or so clones, approximately 80% recorded once. The sample consisted of peripheral blood. Receptors originate from a man aged 55 to 69 with COVID-19, enrolled during active disease. CDR3s include the opening cysteine and the closing phenylalanine or tryptophan. Fields, in order: V gene, CDR3 protein.

TRBV6-1	CASSDAIGGNTGTQYF
TRBV28	CASGPQGTPRGYTF
TRBV24-1	CATSDYRHHNEQFF
TRBV7-3	CASSLGLDRGRNNEQFF
TRBV28	CASSPGGQENEKLFF
TRBV6-5	CASSTVSSNQPQHF
TRBV4-1	CASRPMPRGTLHF
TRBV5-6	CASSVRGAYTF
TRBV10-3	CAIYTSNTGELFF
TRBV29-1	CSVKWGVGTSGRRTDTQYF
TRBV2	CASSDRGGSNQPQHF
TRBV2	CASTKGQGPATGELFF
TRBV11-2	CASSLTGGDGLQFF
TRBV2	CASSVLTGEAFF
TRBV7-6	CASSSSGPSYNEQFF
TRBV9	CASSVLTGGPNEKLFF
TRBV7-9	CASREGQTRTDTQYF
TRBV7-9	CASSWVDSINTEAFF
TRBV6-5	CASLAGHTDTQYF
TRBV28	CASSFAGQEQYF
TRBV28	CASSPLRTFPGTDTQYF